This T cell receptor beta chain was found in a study of T cell responses to AZD1222 COVID-19 vaccine. Comments on this clone: Its antigen is currently unknown.

The V end was cut by 3 bases, the J end by 5 bases, with 8 bases between. In germline, CDR1 is MNHNS, CDR2 SASEGT. The CDR3 runs 13 residues. Repertoires were generated with immunoSEQ multiplex PCR, while TCRdb's copy carries only in-frame clones and drops some. Among over 120,000 clones listed, nearly 95% were seen once. Study-wide results and caveats: Only a handful of AZD1222 recipients were seropositive at baseline. Clonal diversity may have been underestimated in mostly white British donors.

The chain employs TRBV6-1 and TRBJ2-1; no clear D. This sequence originates from an adult in good health. Sample: peripheral blood, taken on day 0 of AZD1222 vaccination. CDR3: CASSERSHNEQFF. The CDR3 bases are TGTGCCAGCAGTGAGCGGAGCCACAATGAGCAGTTCTTC.